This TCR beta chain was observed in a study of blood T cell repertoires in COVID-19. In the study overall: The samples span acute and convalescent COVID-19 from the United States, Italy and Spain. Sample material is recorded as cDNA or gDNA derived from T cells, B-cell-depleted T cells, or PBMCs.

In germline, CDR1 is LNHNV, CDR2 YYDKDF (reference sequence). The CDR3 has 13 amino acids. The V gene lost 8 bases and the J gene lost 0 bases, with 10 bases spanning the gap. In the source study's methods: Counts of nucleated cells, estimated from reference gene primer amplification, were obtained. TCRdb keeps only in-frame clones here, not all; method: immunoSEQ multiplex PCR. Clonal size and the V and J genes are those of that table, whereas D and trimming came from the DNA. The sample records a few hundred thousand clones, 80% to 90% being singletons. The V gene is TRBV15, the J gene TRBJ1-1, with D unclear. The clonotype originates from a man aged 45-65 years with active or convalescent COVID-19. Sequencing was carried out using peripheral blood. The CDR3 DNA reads TGTGCCACCGCCCGAGGGATGAACACTGAAGCTTTCTTT. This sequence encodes CATARGMNTEAFF.